The 29 T cell receptor beta chains below were found in one sample sequenced in a study of technical replicates of blood from a few donors. TCRdb keeps only in-frame clones here, not all; method: immunoSEQ multiplex PCR. The sample holds tens of thousands of clones; around 94% are singletons and the top ten take roughly 0.36%. The specimen was T cells isolated from PBMCs. These receptors were taken from a human donor in good health.

The chain recombines TRBV27 with TRBJ2-2, with D maybe TRBD2 (6 bases). V was shortened by 3 bases and J by 5 bases, with 13 bases between the two germline ends. This CDR3 spans 15 amino acids. Germline V lookup: CDR1 MNHEY, CDR2 SMNVEV (reference sequence). The CDR3 region has the DNA TGTGCCAGCAGTTTCTTAACCAGCGGGACCGGGGAGCTGTTTTTT. Translated: CASSFLTSGTGELFF.

In DNA form, the CDR3 reads TGTGCCAGCAGCGAACTCGTTAGGGGTGACACAGATACGCAGTATTTT. Its protein product is CASSELVRGDTDTQYF. This chain joins TRBV11-3 and TRBJ2-3, with a possible D match to TRBD1 (5 bases). The CDR3 covers 16 residues. The germline V gene encodes CDR1 SGHNT and CDR2 YENEEA. The V end lost 5 bases, the J end lost 2 bases, and 17 bases lay between the germline ends.

This clone was recorded once. The chain joins TRBV6-5 to TRBJ1-2; a weak D match, TRBD1 (5 bases). The CDR3 consists of 16 residues. V was clipped by 2 bases and J by 10 bases, with 23 bases between them. Germline V gene sequence: CDR1 MNHEY, CDR2 SVGAGI. The CDR3 DNA reads as TGTGCCAGCAGTTACCTGATCCTTCAGGGTTTTGCGGCCTACACCTTC. This gives the protein CASSYLILQGFAAYTF.

This chain joins TRBV11-2 and TRBJ2-7, with D perhaps TRBD1 (5 bases). The CDR3 has 16 amino acids. Germline assignment: CDR1 SGHAT and CDR2 FQNNGV. V dropped 3 bases and J dropped 3 bases, with 18 bases sitting between them. CDR3 nucleotides: TGTGCCAGCAGCTTCCGACAGTCCCCCCAGTTCTACGAGCAGTACTTC. Its translation is CASSFRQSPQFYEQYF.

The sample holds a few counts of this clone. V usage is TRBV6-7 and J usage is TRBJ1-5; the D gene is possibly TRBD1 (5 bases). TRBV6-7 is recorded as an ORF, its role being uncertain. V dropped 7 bases and J dropped 4 bases, with 14 bases sitting between them. There are 14 residues in the CDR3. In DNA form, the CDR3 reads TGTGCCAGCACCCAGTGGGGGAGGAATCAGCCCCAGCATTTT. It specifies CASTQWGRNQPQHF.

The chain has TRBV4-2 and TRBJ2-1, with 9 bases fitting TRBD2. The germline V gene has CDR1 LGHNA and CDR2 YNFKEQ. The trim removed 1 base at V and 5 bases at J, leaving 6 bases unmatched. This CDR3 is 16 amino acids long. The CDR3 reads CASSQVGGRGNNEQFF. CDR3 sequence (DNA): TGTGCCAGCAGCCAAGTTGGCGGGAGGGGAAACAATGAGCAGTTCTTC.

This sequence joins TRBV19 and TRBJ2-1; TRBD2 matches 16 bases. This CDR3 comprises 19 residues. V was clipped by 5 bases and J by 5 bases; unmatched bases: 12. Germline CDR1 reads LNHDA; CDR2 reads SQIVND (reference sequence). The CDR3 bases are TGTGCCAGTAGTGGAATAGCGGGGACTAGCGGGAGGGCCGACAATGAGCAGTTCTTC. It specifies CASSGIAGTSGRADNEQFF.

The chain uses TRBV9 and TRBJ2-3, with D possibly being TRBD2 (6 bases). From germline, CDR1 is SGDLS and CDR2 YYNGEE. Trimming cost V 3 bases and J 1 base, with 15 bases left between them. CDR3 length: 16 amino acids. For the CDR3, the DNA is TGTGCCAGCAGCGAATTAGCGGTTCGAGGCACAGATACGCAGTATTTT. This translates into CASSELAVRGTDTQYF.

This sequence joins TRBV6-1 and TRBJ2-7, with TRBD2 identical over 9 bases. The V and J ends lost 3 bases and 7 bases, in that order; junction bases with no gene match: 10. Germline CDR1 is MNHNS and CDR2 is SASEGT. This CDR3 has 15 amino acids. The CDR3 loop reads CASSDYGLALREQYF. The CDR3, as DNA: TGTGCCAGCAGTGACTATGGACTAGCGCTGCGGGAGCAGTACTTC.

The chain recombines TRBV6-5 with TRBJ2-1; TRBD2 agrees at 7 bases. The CDR3 sequence is 14 residues long. Per the germline V gene, CDR1 is MNHEY and CDR2 is SVGAGI. V trimming: 8 bases; J trimming: 8 bases; junction bases outside the gene matches: 12. CDR3: CASGPSGDLYEQFF. Written as DNA, the CDR3 is TGTGCCAGCGGCCCTAGCGGAGACTTGTATGAGCAGTTCTTC.

This chain connects TRBV7-8 to TRBJ2-7; tentatively, D is TRBD2 (5 bases). The germline V gene encodes CDR1 SGHVS and CDR2 FQNEAQ. The CDR3 consists of 14 residues. The V and J ends lost 1 base and 2 bases respectively, with 9 bases between them. CDR3 sequence: CASSLDMGAYEQYF. As DNA, the CDR3 is TGTGCCAGCAGCTTAGACATGGGAGCCTACGAGCAGTACTTC.

The chain recombines TRBV28 with TRBJ2-1, with D unclear. Germline CDR1 is MDHEN and CDR2 is SYDVKM. V was pared by 4 bases and J by 0 bases, with 10 bases between. The CDR3 has 15 amino acids. CDR3 amino acids: CASSSLRSSYNEQFF. The CDR3 bases are TGTGCCAGCAGTTCCCTTAGGAGCTCCTACAATGAGCAGTTCTTC.

The chain combines TRBV7-2 with TRBJ2-2; perhaps TRBD1 as D (6 bases). V was trimmed by 5 bases and J by 6 bases, leaving 10 bases between them. Germline V gives CDR1 SGHTA, CDR2 FQGNSA. CDR3 length: 13 residues. In DNA form, the CDR3 reads TGTGCCAGCAGCGAAACAGGGCCCGGGGAGCTGTTTTTT. Protein sequence: CASSETGPGELFF.

The chain employs TRBV28 and TRBJ1-1, with 7 bases aligning to TRBD1. Germline-derived CDR1 and CDR2 are MDHEN and SYDVKM. The CDR3 runs 20 residues. Losses at the gene ends were 5 bases for V and 0 bases for J; bases not matched to a gene: 21. The CDR3 coding sequence is TGTGCCAGCAGTGGTCACCCACGACAGGGCCGTAACGAGATGAACACTGAAGCTTTCTTT. Its protein is CASSGHPRQGRNEMNTEAFF.

The V and J genes are TRBV6-4 and TRBJ1-1; the D gene is possibly TRBD1 (5 bases). Trimming shortened V by 3 bases and J by 0 bases, and 11 bases separated the two germline ends. This CDR3 has 15 residues. The germline CDR1 and CDR2 sequences are MRHNA and SNTAGT. CDR3 residues: CASSEAAGVNTEAFF. Written as DNA, the CDR3 is TGTGCCAGCAGTGAAGCTGCGGGGGTGAACACTGAAGCTTTCTTT.

The rearrangement joins TRBV5-4 to TRBJ2-1, with a weak D call TRBD1 (5 bases). V lost 2 bases and J lost 9, with 15 bases in between. The CDR3 covers 14 residues. CDR1 and CDR2 (germline): SGHNT, YYREEE (reference sequence). In DNA, the CDR3 is TGTGCCAGCAGCTTACCAGGGCGGTTGTGTGAGCAGTTCTTC. Translating it yields CASSLPGRLCEQFF.

The chain recombines TRBV2 with TRBJ1-1, with D possibly matching TRBD1 (6 bases). From germline, CDR1 is SNHLY and CDR2 FYNNEI. The CDR3 has 15 residues. The V and J ends lost 2 bases and 5 bases respectively, with 15 bases between them. In nucleotides, the CDR3 is TGTGCCAGCAGTGAAAATTACAGGGATGGTACTGAAGCTTTCTTT. Translation: CASSENYRDGTEAFF.

The CDR3 reads CASMGIPGQRSDQPQHF. DNA of the CDR3: TGTGCCAGTATGGGAATACCGGGACAGAGATCGGATCAGCCCCAGCATTTT. The chain employs TRBV19 and TRBJ1-5; TRBD1 aligns across 7 bases. Per the germline V gene, CDR1 is LNHDA and CDR2 is SQIVND (reference sequence). With V trimmed by 7 bases and J by 5 bases, 17 bases remained unmatched. The CDR3 spans 17 residues.

This chain links TRBV4-3 with TRBJ2-7, with 8 bases matching TRBD2. Germline loops: CDR1 LGHNA, CDR2 YSLEER. Losses at the gene ends were 2 bases for V and 2 bases for J; bases not matched to a gene: 8. The CDR3 covers 16 residues. CDR3 nucleotides: TGCGCCAGCAGCCAATCCGGGACTAGAGTCGCCTACGAGCAGTACTTC. Translated, it gives CASSQSGTRVAYEQYF.

J is TRBJ1-2 and V is TRBV30; weak D call: TRBD1 (5 bases). Germline CDR1 GTSNPN, CDR2 SVGIG (reference sequence). Between the trimmed V and J ends, which lost 2 bases and 7 bases, there was a span of 14 bases. This CDR3 is built from 13 residues. The CDR3 loop reads CAWSSGLTVGYTF. CDR3 DNA: TGTGCCTGGAGTTCGGGACTGACGGTTGGCTACACCTTC.

The genes are TRBV20-1 and TRBJ1-1; possible D gene TRBD1, 5 bases. With 6 bases removed from V and 11 bases from J, the gap between germline ends came to 13 bases. The CDR3 sequence is 10 residues long. Germline lookup yields CDR1 DFQATT and CDR2 SNEGSKA (reference sequence). CDR3 nucleotides: TGCAGTGCCCCGGGGGGGAGGGCTTTCTTT. Amino acid sequence: CSAPGGRAFF.

The J gene is TRBJ1-5, the V gene TRBV9, with D tentatively TRBD1 (6 bases). Germline loops: CDR1 SGDLS, CDR2 YYNGEE. The V and J ends lost 4 bases and 4 bases respectively, with 12 bases between them. The CDR3 length is 14 residues. Written as DNA, the CDR3 is TGTGCCAGCAGCTTGGGGGGGGCAAATCAGCCCCAGCATTTT. Translation: CASSLGGANQPQHF. Drawing the rest from reference TRBV9 and TRBJ1-5, the complete variable domain is DSGVTQTPKHLITATGQRVTLRCSPRSGDLSVYWYQQSLDQGLQFLIQYYNGEERAKGNILERFSAQQFPDLHSELNLSSLELGDSALYFCASSLGGANQPQHFGDGTRLSIL.

The rearrangement links TRBV19 to TRBJ2-7, with 7 positions matching TRBD1. The V segment lost 8 bases and the J segment 1 base; nucleotides outside the gene matches: 5. The CDR3 is 13 amino acids. The V gene's germline CDR1 is LNHDA and CDR2 SQIVND (reference sequence). The chain's CDR3 is CASSWGQSYEQYF. The CDR3 bases are TGTGCCAGTTCCTGGGGACAGTCCTACGAGCAGTACTTC.

The V gene is TRBV6-1, the J gene TRBJ2-1; TRBD2 agrees at 7 bases. J lost 7 bases, V lost 7 bases, and 13 bases had no gene match. CDR3 length: 15 amino acids. CDR1 is MNHNS, CDR2 SASEGT, per germline. CDR3 protein: CASTYLWEGRNEQFF. The CDR3 nucleotides read TGTGCCAGCACCTACCTGTGGGAGGGCCGTAATGAGCAGTTCTTC.

The rearrangement links TRBV18 to TRBJ2-5; 11 nucleotides line up with TRBD2. Trimming cost V 5 bases and J 4 bases; bases outside gene matches: 12. The CDR3 consists of 17 residues. The germline V gene encodes CDR1 KGHSH and CDR2 LQKENI. CDR3 region: CASSRRTSGSWGETQYF. The CDR3 DNA sequence: TGTGCCAGCTCAAGGAGAACTAGCGGGAGTTGGGGAGAGACCCAGTACTTC.

J is TRBJ2-7 and V is TRBV27; D may be TRBD1 (5 bases). The CDR3 runs to 13 residues. Germline CDR1 is MNHEY and CDR2 is SMNVEV (reference sequence). V was clipped by 3 bases and J by 3 bases, with 9 bases between them. CDR3 in amino acids: CASSLNRIYEQYF. DNA of the CDR3: TGTGCCAGCAGTTTGAACAGGATCTACGAGCAGTACTTC.

The chain uses TRBV5-1 and TRBJ2-3; D may be TRBD1 (5 bases). This CDR3 spans 15 amino acids. From germline, CDR1 is SGHRS and CDR2 YFSETQ. V was shortened by 2 bases and J by 2 bases, with 12 bases between the two germline ends. CDR3 bases: TGCGCCAGCAGCTTCAGGGCCTCCTTCACAGATACGCAGTATTTT. It translates to CASSFRASFTDTQYF.

The gene calls are TRBV6-4 and TRBJ2-1; 9 bases map to TRBD2. J was trimmed by 9 bases and V by 2 bases; bases with no gene match: 8. Germline CDR1 is MRHNA and CDR2 is SNTAGT. The CDR3 has 15 amino acids. The CDR3 region is CASSDQAGGVGEQFF. As DNA, the CDR3 is TGTGCCAGCAGTGACCAGGCGGGAGGGGTTGGTGAGCAGTTCTTC.

A few counts support this clone. The chain couples TRBV11-2 to TRBJ1-2; D is possibly TRBD1 (5 bases). The V end lost 5 bases, the J end lost 7 bases, and 14 bases lay between the germline ends. The germline gives CDR1 SGHAT, CDR2 FQNNGV. The CDR3 sequence is 13 residues long. CDR3 amino acids: CASSPQELGGYTF. The CDR3 DNA follows: TGTGCCAGCAGCCCACAGGAGTTGGGTGGCTACACCTTC.